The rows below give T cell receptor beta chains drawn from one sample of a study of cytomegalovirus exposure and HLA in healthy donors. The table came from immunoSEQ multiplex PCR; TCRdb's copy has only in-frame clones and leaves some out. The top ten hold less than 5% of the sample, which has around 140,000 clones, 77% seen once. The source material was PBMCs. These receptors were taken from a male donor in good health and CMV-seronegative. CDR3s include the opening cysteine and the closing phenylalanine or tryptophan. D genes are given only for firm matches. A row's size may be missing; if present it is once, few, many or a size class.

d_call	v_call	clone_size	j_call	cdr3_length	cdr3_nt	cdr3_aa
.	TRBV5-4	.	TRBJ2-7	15	TGTGCCAGCAGTTCGTACGGACAGAGCTCCTACGAGCAGTACTTC	CASSSYGQSSYEQYF
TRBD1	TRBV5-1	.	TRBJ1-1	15	TGCGCCAGCAGCTTAGACAGGGGATCGGGCACTGAAGCTTTCTTT	CASSLDRGSGTEAFF
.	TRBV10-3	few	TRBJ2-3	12	TGTGCCATCAGTGATCGGGAAGATACGCAGTATTTT	CAISDREDTQYF
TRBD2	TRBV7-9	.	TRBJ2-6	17	TGTGCCAGCAGCCCTCTAGCGGGAGACTCTGGGGCCAACGTCCTGACTTTC	CASSPLAGDSGANVLTF
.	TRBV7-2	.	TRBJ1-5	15	TGTGCCAGCAGCTTAAAACAGGGAGACAATCAGCCCCAGCATTTT	CASSLKQGDNQPQHF
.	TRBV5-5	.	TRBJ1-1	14	TGTGCCAGCAGCTTGGACAGAATGAACACTGAAGCTTTCTTT	CASSLDRMNTEAFF
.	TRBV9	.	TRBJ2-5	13	TGTGCCAGCAGCGTTCAGGAGGGGGAGACCCAGTACTTC	CASSVQEGETQYF
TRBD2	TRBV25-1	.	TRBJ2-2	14	TGTGCCAGCAGAAAGCGGGAGGGTACCGGGGAGCTGTTTTTT	CASRKREGTGELFF
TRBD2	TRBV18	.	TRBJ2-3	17	TGTGCCAGCTCACCCGGGCTAGCGGGAGAGAGTACAGATGCGCAGTATTTT	CASSPGLAGESTDAQYF
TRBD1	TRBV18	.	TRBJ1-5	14	TGTGCCAGCTCACCGGGACAGGGAAATCAGCCCCAGCATTTT	CASSPGQGNQPQHF
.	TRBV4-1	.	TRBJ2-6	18	TGCGCCAGCAGCCAAGCAGCAGGGTCCCACTCTGGGGCCAACGTCCTGACTTTC	CASSQAAGSHSGANVLTF
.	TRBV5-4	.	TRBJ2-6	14	TGTGCCAGCAGCGCGGCGGGGCTGACCAACGTCCTGACTTTC	CASSAAGLTNVLTF
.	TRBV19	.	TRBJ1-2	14	TGTGCCAGTAGTATAGGGCAGAAAAACTATGGCTACACCTTC	CASSIGQKNYGYTF
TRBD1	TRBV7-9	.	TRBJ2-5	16	TGTGCCAGCAGCCTATCGGGACAGGGTGGCTTAGAGACCCAGTACTTC	CASSLSGQGGLETQYF
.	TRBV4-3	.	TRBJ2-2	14	TGCGCCAGCAGCCAAGATACGGGAACCGGGGAGCTGTTTTTT	CASSQDTGTGELFF
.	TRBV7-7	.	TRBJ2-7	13	TGTGCTAGCAGCTTAACGAGCGACTACGAGCAGTACTTC	CASSLTSDYEQYF
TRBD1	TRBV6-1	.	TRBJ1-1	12	TGTGCCAGGAACAGGGGGAACACTGAAGCTTTCTTT	CARNRGNTEAFF
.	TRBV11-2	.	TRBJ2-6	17	TGTGCCAGCAGCTTAGAGGTTCAGGCCTCTGGGGCCAACGTCCTGACTTTC	CASSLEVQASGANVLTF
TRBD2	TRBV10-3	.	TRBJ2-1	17	TGTGCCATCAGTGAGTCGAGAGGGAGCGGGGATAACAATGAGCAGTTCTTC	CAISESRGSGDNNEQFF
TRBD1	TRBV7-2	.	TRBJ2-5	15	TGTGCCAGCAGCGCGGACAGGGCCCGGGGTGAGACCCAGTACTTC	CASSADRARGETQYF
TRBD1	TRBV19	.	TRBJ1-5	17	TGTGCCAGTAGTCCCCTAAGGGGGCGCGAGAGCAATCAGCCCCAGCATTTT	CASSPLRGRESNQPQHF
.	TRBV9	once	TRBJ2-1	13	TGTGCCAGCAGCGCTATTGGCGGGAATGAGCAGTTCTTC	CASSAIGGNEQFF
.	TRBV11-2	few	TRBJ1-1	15	TGTGCCAGCAGTCTCGAGGGTGGGGATTACACTGAAGCTTTCTTT	CASSLEGGDYTEAFF
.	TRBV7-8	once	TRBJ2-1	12	TGTGCCAGCAGCTTACAGTACAATGAGCAGTTCTTC	CASSLQYNEQFF
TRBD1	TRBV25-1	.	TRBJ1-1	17	TGTGCCAGCACCCTAACAGGGGCGGGAGGGATGAACACTGAAGCTTTCTTT	CASTLTGAGGMNTEAFF
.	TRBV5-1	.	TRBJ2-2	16	TGCGCCAGCAGAACCACCAGCGGGCTCGGCACCGGGGAGCTGTTTTTT	CASRTTSGLGTGELFF
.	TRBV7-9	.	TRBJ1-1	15	TGTGCCAGCAGCTTGCGGGGGAAACTGAACACTGAAGCTTTCTTT	CASSLRGKLNTEAFF
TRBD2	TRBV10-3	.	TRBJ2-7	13	TGTGCCATCAGTCTAGCGGAGGCCTACGAGCAGTACTTC	CAISLAEAYEQYF
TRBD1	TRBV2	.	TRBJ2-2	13	TGTGCCAGCCGCAGGGGGCAGGGCGGGGAGCTGTTTTTT	CASRRGQGGELFF
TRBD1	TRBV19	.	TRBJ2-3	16	TGTGCCAGTAGTACCCGGACAGGGCTTAGCACAGATACGCAGTATTTT	CASSTRTGLSTDTQYF
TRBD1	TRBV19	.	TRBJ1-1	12	TGTGCCAGTAGTCAGACAGGGGTATCAGCTTTCTTT	CASSQTGVSAFF
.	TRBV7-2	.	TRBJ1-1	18	TGTGCCAGCAGCCCTGGTTTATGGGGGCAGGGCCATAACACTGAAGCTTTCTTT	CASSPGLWGQGHNTEAFF
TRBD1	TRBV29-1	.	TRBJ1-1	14	TGCAGCGTTACACGGACAGGGACGCGGGCTGAAGCTTTCTTT	CSVTRTGTRAEAFF
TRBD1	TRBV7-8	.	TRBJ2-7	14	TGTGCCAGCAGCTTCGGGACAGGGAATGTAGAGCAGTACTTC	CASSFGTGNVEQYF
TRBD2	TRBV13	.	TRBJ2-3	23	TGTGCCAGCAGCTTATGGATTCCCGGGACTAACGAATTCGGGGCGATGGACCCAGATACGCAGTATTTT	CASSLWIPGTNEFGAMDPDTQYF
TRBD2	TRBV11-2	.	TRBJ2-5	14	TGTGCCAGCAGCCCAAACGGACTAGCGGAGACCCAGTACTTC	CASSPNGLAETQYF
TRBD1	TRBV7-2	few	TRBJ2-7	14	TGTGCCAGCAGCTCGGGACAGGGACTCTACGAGCAGTACTTC	CASSSGQGLYEQYF
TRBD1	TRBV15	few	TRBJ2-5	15	TGTGCCACCAGCAGGCTCACAGGGGGCAGGGAGACCCAGTACTTC	CATSRLTGGRETQYF
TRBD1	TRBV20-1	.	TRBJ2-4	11	TGCAGTGCTAGTCCAGGGGGATTTCTGTACTTC	CSASPGGFLYF
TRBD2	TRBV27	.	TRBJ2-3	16	TGTGCCAGCAGTTTGACTAGCGGGATCTCCGGAGATACGCAGTATTTT	CASSLTSGISGDTQYF
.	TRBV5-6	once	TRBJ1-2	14	TGTGCCAGCAGCTTCGATGCGGGGGACTATGGCTACACCTTC	CASSFDAGDYGYTF